Below, 21 T cell receptor beta chains from the same sample are listed, as sequenced in a study of cytomegalovirus exposure and HLA in healthy donors (dated by TCRdb to about 2017). To prepare the library, the immunoSEQ multiplex PCR assay was applied. A mixture of 60 forward primers for TCR Vbeta segments and 13 reverse primers for TCR Jbeta segments was used in the multiplex PCR. In its TCRdb copy, this immuneACCESS table keeps in-frame sequences only and misses some clones. Where compared with another copy, unresolved V genes explain less than half of these, and the others have no known cause. A total of about 120,000 clones appear in this sample, about 78% of them only once. In total, the top ten clones hold about 12% of the sample. The specimen sequenced was PBMCs. The receptors come from a woman in her forties in good health and CMV-seropositive.

This chain joins TRBV5-1 and TRBJ1-6; 8 positions match TRBD1. V dropped 4 bases and J dropped 7; count of bases not matched to a gene: 16. There are 18 residues in the CDR3. Germline CDR1 and CDR2: SGHRS and YFSETQ. The CDR3 DNA reads TGCGCCAGCAGCCCCACCTCAGGGGTGCAGGGGGCGAATTCACCCCTCCACTTT. Its protein product is CASSPTSGVQGANSPLHF.

V is TRBV19 and J is TRBJ1-5; TRBD1 might be the D (6 bases). Trimming left V 3 bases short and J 0 bases short, with 15 bases between. The CDR3 covers 17 residues. The V gene's germline CDR1 is LNHDA and CDR2 SQIVND (reference sequence). The chain's CDR3 is CASSMGGDTFSNQPQHF. DNA for the CDR3: TGTGCCAGTAGTATGGGAGGGGACACCTTTAGCAATCAGCCCCAGCATTTT.

This chain connects TRBV18 to TRBJ1-1; D gene unclear. The germline V gene encodes CDR1 KGHSH and CDR2 LQKENI. This CDR3 comprises 13 residues. Trimming cost V 3 bases and J 1 base, with 6 bases left between them. DNA of the CDR3: TGTGCCAGCTCACCTCCGAGGAACACTGAAGCTTTCTTT. It encodes CASSPPRNTEAFF. Complete variable domain (other parts from reference TRBV18 and TRBJ1-1): NAGVMQNPRHLVRRRGQEARLRCSPMKGHSHVYWYRQLPEEGLKFMVYLQKENIIDESGMPKERFSAEFPKEGPSILRIQQVVRGDSAAYFCASSPPRNTEAFFGQGTRLTVV.

V usage is TRBV18 and J usage is TRBJ1-2; the match to TRBD1 covers 7 bases. Germline trimming cut 5 bases from V and 8 bases from J; bases unmatched to any gene: 5. Germline values: CDR1 KGHSH, CDR2 LQKENI. CDR3 length: 12 residues. The CDR3 nucleotides are TGTGCCAGCTCAGGCAGGGGGGAAGGCTACACCTTC. Protein: CASSGRGEGYTF.

The chain has TRBV5-1 and TRBJ1-2; 9 nucleotides match TRBD1. V shed 1 base, J shed 8 bases, and the junction held 3 bases outside the gene matches. The germline V gene has CDR1 SGHRS and CDR2 YFSETQ. This CDR3 has 13 amino acids. CDR3 sequence (DNA): TGCGCCAGCAGCTTGAGGACAGGGGACGGCTACACCTTC. This translates into CASSLRTGDGYTF.

This clone was seen a single time. This chain connects TRBV18 to TRBJ1-2, with 10 nucleotides matching TRBD1. CDR1 and CDR2 from the germline V gene are KGHSH and LQKENI. Trimming took 3 bases from V and 7 from J; bases not matched to a gene: 8. The CDR3 consists of 15 residues. The CDR3 coding sequence is TGTGCCAGCTCACCCCCGGCGGACAGGGGGTCTGGCTACACCTTC. Residues: CASSPPADRGSGYTF.

The rearrangement uses TRBV5-1 and TRBJ1-6; D is possibly TRBD1 (6 bases). The V gene's germline CDR1 is SGHRS and CDR2 YFSETQ. The V end was cut by 0 bases, the J end by 7 bases, with 11 bases between. The CDR3 is 15 amino acids. CDR3 loop: CASSLAFQGNSPLHF. The CDR3 region has the DNA TGCGCCAGCAGCTTGGCCTTCCAGGGGAATTCACCCCTCCACTTT.

This clone was seen only a few times. The V call is TRBV6-5, the J call TRBJ1-1; D remains unclear. V lost 7 bases and J 11 bases, leaving 17 bases between the germline ends. This CDR3 is 12 amino acids long. The V gene's germline CDR1 is MNHEY and CDR2 SVGAGI. This chain's CDR3 is CASTSDTNRAFF. The CDR3 DNA sequence: TGTGCCAGCACCTCAGATACGAATCGCGCTTTCTTT.

V is TRBV12-5 and J is TRBJ2-1; D perhaps matches TRBD1 (6 bases). Per the germline V gene, CDR1 is LGHNT and CDR2 is FRNRAP. The germline V and J ends were trimmed by 7 bases and 2 bases, with 15 bases remaining between them. CDR3 length: 15 residues. CDR3 bases: TGTGCTAGTGCCCCCTTACAGGGCCCCTACAATGAGCAGTTCTTC. The encoded protein is CASAPLQGPYNEQFF. The variable domain in full, with the rest retrieved from reference TRBV12-5 and TRBJ2-1, is DARVTQTPRHKVTEMGQEVTMRCQPILGHNTVFWYRQTMMQGLELLAYFRNRAPLDDSGMPKDRFSAEMPDATLATLKIQPSEPRDSAVYFCASAPLQGPYNEQFFGPGTRLTVL.

This clone has a handful of counts. The rearrangement links TRBV6-5 to TRBJ2-2, with 8 bases lining up with TRBD1. V shed 6 bases, J shed 4 bases, and the junction held 7 bases outside the gene matches. Germline CDR1 MNHEY, CDR2 SVGAGI. The CDR3 sequence is 15 residues long. CDR3 residues: CASRRQGRSTGELFF. The CDR3 coding sequence is TGTGCCAGCAGAAGACAGGGGAGGAGCACCGGGGAGCTGTTTTTT.

V is TRBV5-1 and J is TRBJ2-6; TRBD1 agrees at 7 bases. The CDR3 is made up of 21 amino acids. CDR1 is SGHRS, CDR2 YFSETQ, per germline. The junction had 19 bases not matched to a gene; V was cut back by 4 bases and J by 0 bases. The CDR3 bases are TGCGCCAGCAGCAAAACCGGGACAGCGAGCCAGTTCTACTCTGGGGCCAACGTCCTGACTTTC. It codes for CASSKTGTASQFYSGANVLTF.

This clone has just a few counts. This chain links TRBV7-8 with TRBJ1-1, with D maybe TRBD1 (6 bases). V shed 5 bases and J shed 7 bases, with 23 bases lying between them. Germline CDR1 and CDR2: SGHVS and FQNEAQ. This CDR3 spans 16 amino acids. CDR3 loop: CASSLRPGRGRGEAFF. The DNA of the CDR3 is TGTGCCAGCAGCCTTAGGCCCGGCAGGGGAAGAGGTGAAGCTTTCTTT. Using reference TRBV7-8 and TRBJ1-1 for the parts outside the CDR3, the full variable domain is GAGVSQSPRYKVAKRGQDVALRCDPISGHVSLFWYQQALGQGPEFLTYFQNEAQLDKSGLPSDRFFAERPEGSVSTLKIQRTQQEDSAVYLCASSLRPGRGRGEAFFGQGTRLTVV.

The V and J genes are TRBV19 and TRBJ2-2, with 12 bases that match TRBD1. Germline values: CDR1 LNHDA, CDR2 SQIVND (reference sequence). The V gene end was trimmed by 3 bases and the J gene end by 6 bases; junction bases not matched to a gene: 2. CDR3 size: 15 residues. The CDR3 here is CASSMGQGASGELFF. The CDR3 DNA sequence: TGTGCCAGTAGTATGGGACAGGGGGCTTCCGGGGAGCTGTTTTTT.

This clone came up once. An end of the junction differs from the germline gene, which may be a read error. CDR3 DNA: TGTGCCAGCAGCCGGGCGACAGGGCTAATCCCTGACGCTTTCTTT. This gives the protein CASSRATGLIPDAFF. The chain is built from TRBV6-5 and TRBJ1-1; TRBD1 aligns across 7 bases. The CDR3 totals 15 residues. Per germline, CDR1 MNHEY and CDR2 SVGAGI.

The chain links TRBV19 to TRBJ1-6; D perhaps matches TRBD1 (5 bases). V was pared by 7 bases and J by 0 bases, with 13 bases between. The CDR3 sequence is 16 residues long. The germline gives CDR1 LNHDA, CDR2 SQIVND (reference sequence). CDR3 sequence (DNA): TGTGCCAGTATCGACGCGGGGGTCTCCTATAATTCACCCCTCCACTTT. Translation gives CASIDAGVSYNSPLHF.

V usage is TRBV7-8 and J usage is TRBJ1-6; D is uncertain. V was trimmed by 5 bases and J by 9 bases, leaving 11 bases between them. Germline V gene lookup returns CDR1 SGHVS and CDR2 FQNEAQ. The CDR3 extends over 13 amino acids. In DNA form, the CDR3 reads TGTGCCAGCAGCCCCCCGAGAACTTCACCCCTCCACTTT. It is translated as CASSPPRTSPLHF.

The chain uses TRBV5-1 and TRBJ2-7; TRBD1 matches at 10 bases. The V gene's germline CDR1 is SGHRS and CDR2 YFSETQ. V lost 4 bases to trimming and J lost 3 bases; unmatched junction nucleotides: 16. This CDR3 is 18 amino acids long. CDR3 sequence: CASSTSGQGGTLRYEQYF. CDR3 DNA sequence: TGCGCCAGCAGCACCTCCGGACAGGGGGGGACCCTCCGCTACGAGCAGTACTTC.

The CDR3: CASSMPGTSNEQFF. CDR3 DNA sequence: TGTGCCAGCTCAATGCCCGGGACTAGCAACGAGCAGTTCTTC. This chain connects TRBV18 to TRBJ2-1, with 9 nucleotides matching TRBD2. V was pared by 5 bases and J by 10 bases, with 9 bases of the junction left unmatched. This CDR3 has 14 amino acids. From germline, CDR1 is KGHSH and CDR2 LQKENI.

This chain uses TRBV14 with TRBJ1-1, with D hard to call. V lost 4 bases, J lost 9 bases, and 15 bases lay in between. Germline CDR1 is SGHDN and CDR2 is FVKESK. This CDR3 has 13 amino acids. The DNA of the CDR3 is TGTGCCAGCAGCCCAACAGAATCTTACAAAGCTTTCTTT. Its translation is CASSPTESYKAFF.

As concerns this clone: Germline and junction disagree at one end, which may indicate a read error. The J gene is TRBJ2-5, the V gene TRBV7-7; TRBD2 aligns across 9 bases. The germline V gene has CDR1 SSHAT and CDR2 FNYEAQ (reference sequence). This CDR3 region has 15 residues. The CDR3 spells CASSLALAGVETQYF. The CDR3 DNA is TGTGCTAGCAGCTTAGCATTAGCGGGGGTAGAGACCCAGTACTTC.

This chain connects TRBV6-5 to TRBJ2-7, with TRBD1 matching over 9 bases. Germline-derived CDR1 and CDR2 are MNHEY and SVGAGI. V was pared by 9 bases and J by 3 bases, with 6 bases of the junction left unmatched. CDR3 length: 13 amino acids. CDR3 region: CASARDRDYEQYF. The DNA for the CDR3 is TGTGCCAGTGCCCGGGACAGGGACTACGAGCAGTACTTC.